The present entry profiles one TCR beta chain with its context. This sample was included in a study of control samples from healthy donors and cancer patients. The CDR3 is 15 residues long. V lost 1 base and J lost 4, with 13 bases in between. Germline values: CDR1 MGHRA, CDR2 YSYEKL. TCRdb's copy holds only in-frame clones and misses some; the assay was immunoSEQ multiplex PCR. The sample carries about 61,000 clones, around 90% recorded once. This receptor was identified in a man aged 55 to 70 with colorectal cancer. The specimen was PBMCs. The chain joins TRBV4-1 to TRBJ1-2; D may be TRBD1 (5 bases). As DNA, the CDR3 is TGCGCCAGCAGCCAAGCCGGGACGGAAATCTATGGCTACACCTTC. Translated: CASSQAGTEIYGYTF.